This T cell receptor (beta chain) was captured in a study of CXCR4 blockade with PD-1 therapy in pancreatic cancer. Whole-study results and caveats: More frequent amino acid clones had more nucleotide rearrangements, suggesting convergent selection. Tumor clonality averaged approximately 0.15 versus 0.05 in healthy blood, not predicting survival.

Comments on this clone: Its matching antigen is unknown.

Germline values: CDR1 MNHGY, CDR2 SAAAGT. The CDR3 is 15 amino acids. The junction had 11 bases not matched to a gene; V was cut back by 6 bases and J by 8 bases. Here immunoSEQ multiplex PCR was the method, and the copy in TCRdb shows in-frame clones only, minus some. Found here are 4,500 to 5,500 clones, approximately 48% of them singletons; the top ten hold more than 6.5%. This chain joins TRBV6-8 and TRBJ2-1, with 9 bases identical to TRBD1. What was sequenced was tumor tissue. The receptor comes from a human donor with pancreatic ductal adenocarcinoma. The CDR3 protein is CASRTGTGTMDEQFF. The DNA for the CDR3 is TGTGCCAGCAGGACCGGGACAGGGACGATGGATGAGCAGTTCTTC.